The entry below gives a single TCR beta chain sequence along with its context. Only a few counts were recorded for this clonotype. Its recognized antigen is unknown. Per-base qualities were not stored, and no clone one base away is much larger. The data were obtained in a study of identical twins (dated by TCRdb to the mid-2010s). Background on the whole study: To test whether fetal clonotypes persist, this study deep-sequenced TCR alpha and beta repertoires from monozygotic twins, from unrelated adults of various ages, and from cord blood. Replicate twin experiments were performed at different times using different library preparation protocols to rule out contamination.

Every donor was a healthy Caucasian. The twin cohort consisted of three pairs of female monozygotic twins, all aged about 18 to 30 years. Positive isolation kits from Invitrogen were used to isolate CD4+ and CD8+ T cell populations. Overall study results and their limits: Because the same donors could not be followed over many years, conclusions were based on cross-sectional statistical analysis. In monozygotic twins, out-of-frame TCR alpha sharing was systematically underestimated by recombination models, although the models agreed with sharing between unrelated individuals. Compared with coincidental sharing between unrelated individuals, an excess of low generation-probability sequences was observed among out-of-frame TCR alpha sequences shared between twins. Fewer insertions were carried by abundant cord blood beta clonotypes, a similar but weaker trend appeared in young adult naive repertoires, and no such trend appeared in memory repertoires. Excess twin sharing in beta out-of-frame sequences was weaker because fewer shared sequences lowered the signal-to-noise ratio. Invariant T cells such as MAIT and iNKT could partly confound zero-insertion analyses, though diverse VJ usage argued against this for most clonotypes.

Libraries were constructed by 5' RACE. Sequencing instrument: Illumina HiSeq 2000. A universal primer binding site was introduced by template switching, and a unique molecular identifier was present in the final cDNA, enabling accurate counting of TCR cDNA molecules. First-strand cDNA for TCR alpha and beta chains was synthesized from specific primers in the conserved constant-segment region. To control for contamination, every cDNA library was double barcoded, receiving both a SMART-Mk sample barcode and Illumina barcodes. TruSeq adapter sequences along with Illumina sample barcodes were introduced in two successive PCR steps. TCR alpha and beta cDNA libraries were sequenced on the Illumina HiSeq platform with custom primers. The original methods were these. Unique molecular identifiers were extracted from raw reads with MiGEC, and CDR3 positions were determined with MiXCR. Recombination models were inferred per individual with the repgenHMM and IGoR tools using an EM algorithm. The tcR package in R was used for shared clonotype analysis, with sharing normalized by the product of cloneset sizes. Out-of-frame nonproductive sequences were analyzed to study raw recombination free of thymic and clonal selection effects. Using fastp at Q25 and MiXCR, TCRdb reprocessed the public reads and kept productive beta chains. Each CDR3 protein appears once, grouped with its most common genes and DNA. The V and J calls were not made by the authors but by TCRdb's processing. In all, the sample holds about 470,000 distinct CDR3 sequences, and about 24% of those were seen once. The ten largest clones represent about 2.9% of the sample.

V has 5 bases trimmed and J has 2 bases trimmed; junction bases matching no gene number 4. The germline V gene (reference sequence) gives CDR1 as DFQATT and CDR2 as SNEGSKA. Reading from cysteine to phenylalanine, the CDR3 counts 13 amino acids. Only CDR3 DNA is held: 39 bases, read in frame from base 1. In addition, the sample was reused for a study of T cells expressing NK-cell markers. The other study reports the following: TCR beta-chain repertoires were profiled in sorted CD3+CD56+NKG2C+, CD3+CD56+NKG2C- and CD3+CD56-NKG2C+ T-cell subsets from several donors. Among the eight sequenced donors, seven were HCMV-seropositive and one was HCMV-seronegative. To restrict sorting to alphabetaTCR-expressing T cells, an anti-gammadeltaTCR antibody was added in several experiments. In six donors, the dominant CD3+CD56+NKG2C+ clonotypes were among the top 10 CD8+ clonotypes and accounted for about 1.0-7.5% of CD8+ T cells. Those dominant clonotypes were again the most abundant among CD3+CD56-NKG2C+ cells in several donors, at about 28.3-60.1%. Whether the expanded NKG2C-expressing T cell clones were specific for HCMV antigens was left unclear. The eight sequenced donors were randomly selected healthy volunteers, three men and five women. To determine HCMV serostatus, a commercial ELISA kit was used to detect HCMV-specific IgG in serum. Reads were demultiplexed and grouped by UMI with MIGEC, and clonotypes were assembled and quantified with MiTCR. To exclude erroneous sequences, any TCR cDNA sequence not supported by at least two reads was discarded. The tcR package was used for downstream repertoire analysis, and clonotypes were matched across fractions by CDR3 nucleotide sequence plus V segment. VDJmatch was used to annotate antigen specificity against VDJdb, with one amino acid substitution allowed in CDR3.

The TCR originated in a woman between 18 and 29 years old in good health. The chain employs TRBV20-1 and TRBJ2-5, and 8 junction bases match TRBD1. Sequenced material: CD4+ T cells sorted from blood. The DNA sequence follows: TGCAGTGCTGTGGACAGGGCACAAGAGACCCAGTACTTC. It encodes CSAVDRAQETQYF.